A single sample gave rise to the 8 T cell receptor beta chains below, sequenced in a study of vaccination effects on CD4 cells after COVID-19. A 10-day culture period preceded the isolation of CD4+ T cells. These receptors' targets are unknown. Profiled with immunoSEQ multiplex PCR; TCRdb holds only in-frame clones, not every one. In the table there are tens of thousands of clones, 50% to 70% of which are singletons. Sequenced material: CD4+ T cells from PBMCs cultured without peptide, taken before COVID-19 vaccination. These receptors all come from a human donor who received a COVID-19 vaccine.

The chain recombines TRBV19 with TRBJ2-3; either TRBD1 or TRBD2 may supply D (5 bases each). The CDR3 spans 16 residues. V was trimmed by 3 bases and J by 3 bases, leaving 16 bases between them. Germline-derived CDR1 and CDR2 are LNHDA and SQIVND (reference sequence). The CDR3 loop is CASSIAGTHWTDTQYF. In nucleotides, the CDR3 is TGTGCCAGTAGTATTGCCGGGACCCACTGGACAGATACGCAGTATTTT.

The rearrangement links TRBV6-5 to TRBJ1-6; the D gene is possibly TRBD1 (5 bases). V shed 6 bases and J shed 10 bases, with 19 bases lying between them. Per germline, CDR1 MNHEY and CDR2 SVGAGI. This CDR3 is 15 amino acids long. The CDR3 loop reads CASRRFQGEYSPLHF. CDR3 DNA: TGTGCCAGCAGGCGATTTCAGGGAGAATACTCACCCCTCCACTTT.

V gene TRBV24-1 combines with J gene TRBJ2-7; no definite D call. The CDR3 has 14 residues. Germline V gives CDR1 KGHDR, CDR2 SFDVKD. Deletions cut 4 bases from V and 2 bases from J, with 11 bases between. In DNA form, the CDR3 reads TGTGCCACCAGTGAGAACCGGGTTCCCTACGAGCAGTACTTC. Amino acids: CATSENRVPYEQYF.

Only one count was recorded for this clone. The V gene is TRBV18, the J gene TRBJ2-4; tentative D call: TRBD2 (7 bases). Germline CDR1 reads KGHSH; CDR2 reads LQKENI. Trimming stripped 3 bases from V and 0 bases from J, with 15 bases between. The CDR3 consists of 17 residues. CDR3 coding DNA: TGTGCCAGCTCACCCCCTAGGGGGGGTCAAGCCAAAAACATTCAGTACTTC. This gives the protein CASSPPRGGQAKNIQYF.

The V call is TRBV18, the J call TRBJ1-1; D not resolved. The V gene's germline CDR1 is KGHSH and CDR2 LQKENI. The germline V and J ends were trimmed by 2 bases and 6 bases, with 7 bases remaining between them. This CDR3 comprises 12 residues. The CDR3 here is CASSPTGSEAFF. The CDR3 DNA follows: TGTGCCAGCTCACCAACCGGGTCTGAAGCTTTCTTT.

The chain carries TRBV14 and TRBJ1-2; 7 bases are a match to TRBD1. The CDR3 runs to 18 residues. V dropped 5 bases and J dropped 1; count of bases not matched to a gene: 16. Germline-derived CDR1 and CDR2 are SGHDN and FVKESK. The CDR3 loop reads CASSAPTEGANRNYGYTF. DNA for the CDR3: TGTGCCAGCAGCGCACCCACGGAGGGGGCGAATCGTAACTATGGCTACACCTTC. The whole variable domain, filled in from reference TRBV14 and TRBJ1-2, reads EAGVTQFPSHSVIEKGQTVTLRCDPISGHDNLYWYRRVMGKEIKFLLHFVKESKQDESGMPNNRFLAERTGGTYSTLKVQPAELEDSGVYFCASSAPTEGANRNYGYTFGSGTRLTVV.

In nucleotides, the CDR3 is TGTGCCAGCAGTGAGGGGGCGGACTATGGCTACACCTTC. Protein: CASSEGADYGYTF. The J gene is TRBJ1-2, the V gene TRBV2, with a tentative D call TRBD1 (6 bases). CDR3 length: 13 amino acids. Trimming cost V 3 bases and J 3 bases, with 8 bases left between them. Germline values: CDR1 SNHLY, CDR2 FYNNEI.

CDR3 loop: CASSHTGPQHF. For the CDR3, the DNA is TGTGCCAGCAGCCATACCGGGCCCCAGCATTTT. The chain recombines TRBV6-2 or TRBV6-3 with TRBJ1-5; no definite D call. The germline CDR1 and CDR2 sequences are MNHEY and SVGEGT. V dropped 6 bases and J dropped 9 bases, with 9 bases sitting between them. The CDR3 loop spans 11 amino acids.